This T cell receptor beta chain is drawn from a study of PD-1 blockade in classical Hodgkin lymphoma. Described time point: cycle 4 day 1 (C4D1), after 6 weeks of nivolumab. Relapse after autologous stem cell transplantation occurred in every patient, and brentuximab vedotin exposure varied. Generated by immunoSEQ multiplex PCR, the TCRdb table keeps only in-frame clones and is missing some. The table lists tens of thousands of clones, around nine tenths of them singletons, with around 3% in the top ten. Sequences were derived from peripheral blood mononuclear cells (PBMCs), sampled before the fourth cycle of nivolumab. This clonotype was obtained from a human donor with classical Hodgkin lymphoma.

Here the CDR3 DNA reads TGTGCCAGCAGCCTGAAACTAGGACTAGTTGAGACCCAGTACTTC. Translated, it gives CASSLKLGLVETQYF. This rearrangement joins TRBV5-6 to TRBJ2-5; 7 bases are a match to TRBD2. With 4 bases clipped from V and 5 bases from J, the junction kept 11 bases outside the gene matches. Germline-derived CDR1 and CDR2 are SGHDT and YYEEEE. The CDR3 spans 15 residues.